What follows is one T cell receptor (beta chain) and its context. Its antigen is undetermined. Relapses following autologous stem cell transplantation were seen in all patients, with brentuximab vedotin exposure varying. The data were taken from a study of PD-1 blockade in classical Hodgkin lymphoma. The data were produced by immunoSEQ multiplex PCR, yet TCRdb's version contains in-frame clones alone and is incomplete. The sample lists some 84,000 clones, about nine tenths occurring once. General study findings and limits: Before treatment, complete responders showed about the same diversity as newly diagnosed patients.

The V gene's germline CDR1 is MNHNS and CDR2 SASEGT. V dropped 3 bases and J dropped 2 bases, with 14 bases sitting between them. The CDR3 consists of 15 residues. The clonotype was recovered from a human donor with classical Hodgkin lymphoma. The chain is built from TRBV6-1 and TRBJ2-7; D gene unclear. The specimen comprised peripheral blood mononuclear cells (PBMCs), sampled before the second cycle of nivolumab. As DNA, the CDR3 is TGTGCCAGCAGTGACGAAAGTGGGGTCGCCTACGAGCAGTACTTC. Its translation is CASSDESGVAYEQYF.